The rows below give T cell receptor beta chains drawn from one sample of a study of cytomegalovirus exposure and HLA in healthy donors. Sequencing was performed with immunoSEQ multiplex PCR; in TCRdb, only in-frame clones are kept and a portion is missing. The sample lists 55,000 to 75,000 clones; 80% to 95% were seen once. Sequenced input: PBMCs. All receptors come from a man between 18 and 29 years old in good health and CMV-seropositive. Each CDR3 is given with its conserved first and last residue. The D gene is left open where the match is weak. Clone size appears in some rows only: once, few, many, or a class for an expanded clone.

clone size	V gene	D gene	J gene	CDR3 DNA	CDR3 protein
NA	TRBV7-9	TRBD1	TRBJ1-5	TGTGCCAGCAGCTTAGGCGGGACAGGGGAACAGCCCCAGCATTTT	CASSLGGTGEQPQHF
NA	TRBV28	TRBD1	TRBJ2-5	TGTGCCAGCAGGGATACAGGGGGGACCCTAGAGACCCAGTACTTC	CASRDTGGTLETQYF
NA	TRBV4-2	NA	TRBJ2-2	TGTGCCAGCAGCCAAGATGGTGTCAGCGGGTCGAACACCGGGGAGCTGTTTTTT	CASSQDGVSGSNTGELFF
NA	TRBV7-3	NA	TRBJ2-1	TGTGCCAGCAGCTTAGACGTATCGGGGGACAATGAGCAGTTCTTC	CASSLDVSGDNEQFF
NA	TRBV11-2	NA	TRBJ1-4	TGTGCCAGCAGCTTAGTAGGGGGGGTGAATGAAAAACTGTTTTTT	CASSLVGGVNEKLFF
NA	TRBV28	NA	TRBJ1-2	TGTGCCAGCAGTGTCGACAGTACTGGCTACACCTTC	CASSVDSTGYTF
NA	TRBV27	TRBD1	TRBJ1-2	TGTGCCAGCAGTTACCCCAGGGGGCTCCTGACCTTC	CASSYPRGLLTF
NA	TRBV9	TRBD2	TRBJ2-1	TGTGCCAGCAGCTCCCCCAAATCAGGACTAGCAGCACACAATGAGCAGTTCTTC	CASSSPKSGLAAHNEQFF
few	TRBV4-2	NA	TRBJ2-7	TGTGCCAGCAGCCAGGAGACTAGTCTCGAGCAGTACTTC	CASSQETSLEQYF
NA	TRBV6-6	NA	TRBJ1-3	TGTGCCAGCAGTTACGACGTCCGGAGGGTCGGAAACACCATATATTTT	CASSYDVRRVGNTIYF
NA	TRBV5-4	NA	TRBJ2-3	TGTGCCAGCAGCTTGCAGGCAACAGATACGCAGTATTTT	CASSLQATDTQYF
NA	TRBV5-6	TRBD2	TRBJ2-5	TGTGCCAGCAGCTTTAGCGGGGAGTACCAAGAGACCCAGTACTTC	CASSFSGEYQETQYF
NA	TRBV4-1	TRBD1	TRBJ1-2	TGCGCCAGCAGCCAGGTGGACAGGGGGGGTTTCTATGGCTACACCTTC	CASSQVDRGGFYGYTF
NA	TRBV27	NA	TRBJ1-3	TGTGCCAGCAGTTTTCGGGGATCTGGAAACACCATATATTTT	CASSFRGSGNTIYF
NA	TRBV30	TRBD2	TRBJ2-7	TGTGCCTGGAGTGTTCCTAGCGGGAGCTACGAGCAGTACTTC	CAWSVPSGSYEQYF
NA	TRBV5-5	NA	TRBJ2-7	TGTGCCAGCAGCCCCCACGACGGGAACCACGAGCAGTACTTC	CASSPHDGNHEQYF
NA	TRBV6-1	NA	TRBJ2-1	TGTGCCAGCAGTGAAGCGGCGGGCCCCTCCTACAATGAGCAGTTCTTC	CASSEAAGPSYNEQFF
NA	TRBV7-3	TRBD2	TRBJ2-5	TGTGCCAGCAGCCCAGGGACTAGCGGGAGGTTCGAGACCCAGTACTTC	CASSPGTSGRFETQYF
NA	TRBV7-2	TRBD1	TRBJ2-5	TGTGCCAGCAGCTTCGGGACAGGGGGGACCCAGTACTTC	CASSFGTGGTQYF
NA	TRBV28	NA	TRBJ2-7	TGTGCCAGCAGTTTTGGGGGCAGTATCTACGAGCAGTACTTC	CASSFGGSIYEQYF
once	TRBV28	TRBD2	TRBJ2-7	TGTGCCAGCACAGGTACCGCACGGCGGGAGGCCACCGCCCAGTACTTC	CASTGTARREATAQYF
NA	TRBV11-2	NA	TRBJ1-2	TGTGCCAGCAGCCTGAGCGGACGGAGCTATGGCTACACCTTC	CASSLSGRSYGYTF
few	TRBV6-1	TRBD2	TRBJ2-3	TGTGCCAGCAGTGGACTAGCGGGAGGGCCAGATACGCAGTATTTT	CASSGLAGGPDTQYF
NA	TRBV11-3	NA	TRBJ2-2	TGTGCCAGCAGCTTAGAAATGGGAGAGAGAAGCGGGGAGCTGTTTTTT	CASSLEMGERSGELFF
NA	TRBV15	NA	TRBJ2-1	TGTGCCACCGCTCACGAGGGTGTTGAAAATGAGCAGTTCTTC	CATAHEGVENEQFF
NA	TRBV23-1	NA	TRBJ2-7	TGCGCCAGCGGCCGGGACACTCCCCACGAGCAGTACTTC	CASGRDTPHEQYF
NA	TRBV25-1	NA	TRBJ1-4	TGTGCCAGCAGTGAAGGGAATGGAGGGAGCGATAGTTGGGAAAAACTGTTTTTT	CASSEGNGGSDSWEKLFF
NA	TRBV5-1	TRBD1	TRBJ2-2	TGCGCCAGCAGCTCCCGGTTCGGGACAGGGGGCGCGAACACCGGGGAGCTGTTTTTT	CASSSRFGTGGANTGELFF
once	TRBV18	NA	TRBJ1-3	TGTGCCAGCTCACTTCTCGGGGGGGGGCCGACTGGAAACACCATATATTTT	CASSLLGGGPTGNTIYF
NA	TRBV18	TRBD2	TRBJ2-1	TGTGCCAGCTCACCCGTCGGGGGAGGGGATATGTATGAGCAGTTCTTC	CASSPVGGGDMYEQFF
few	TRBV6-5	NA	TRBJ1-1	TGTGCCAGCACCCAAGGCGGTGAAGCTTTCTTT	CASTQGGEAFF
NA	TRBV27	NA	TRBJ2-7	TGTGCCAGCAGTTCGCCGGGAAGGTCCCACGAGCAGTACTTC	CASSSPGRSHEQYF
few	TRBV5-6	NA	TRBJ2-6	TGTGCCAGCAGCCCTCCCCGGGGGATCTCTGGGGCCAACGTCCTGACTTTC	CASSPPRGISGANVLTF
NA	TRBV6-5	TRBD1	TRBJ2-1	TGTGCCAGCAGGGGGGGGGACAGGGGCAATGAGCAGTTCTTC	CASRGGDRGNEQFF
NA	TRBV6-5	TRBD1	TRBJ1-2	TGTGCCAGCAGTTACTTTGACAGGGTTGGAAGCTACACCTTC	CASSYFDRVGSYTF